The clone carrying this T cell receptor beta chain was counted a few times. Its antigen is undetermined. Germline lookup yields CDR1 DFQATT and CDR2 SNEGSKA (reference sequence). V was trimmed by 6 bases and J by 3 bases, leaving 15 bases between them. There are 14 residues in the CDR3. This sample stems from a study of T-cell reconstitution after alpha-beta-depleted transplantation in children. Study results and limitations: Newly generated T cells supplied most T-cell counts and diversity one year post-transplant. At day 60, the high TCRbeta diversity found in some patients originated from recipient T cells and thymic progenitors that had survived. Reported findings indicate that, about two months after transplant, alpha-beta T cells came from several hundred expanded clones, which were derived from non-depleted graft cells.

Preparation of the TCRbeta library used unique molecular identifiers. TCRdb reprocessed the PCR reads via MiXCR and lists one record per CDR3 protein. Counted here are roughly 340,000 distinct CDR3 sequences, 16% occurring once; the ten biggest clones make up about 41%. J is TRBJ1-5 and V is TRBV20-1; D is perhaps TRBD1 (5 bases). Sequencing was performed on PBMCs, mostly from graft donor cells, taken 360 days after TCRalphabeta/CD19-depleted stem cell transplant. The receptor's source is a male patient aged 2 to 9 who had a stem cell transplant for acute lymphoblastic leukemia, so the T cells may come from the graft donor. The CDR3 nucleotides read TGCAGTGCCCGCCCAGGGCAGTTCAATCAGCCCCAGCATTTT. Its translation: CSARPGQFNQPQHF.